The 17 T cell receptor beta chains given below trace back to one sample, sequenced in a study of blood T cell repertoires in COVID-19. Assay: immunoSEQ multiplex PCR; the TCRdb copy retains only in-frame clones and omits some. The repertoire holds approximately 300,000 clones, with 85% to 90% as singletons. The specimen sequenced was PBMCs or T cells enriched from blood (not recorded which). All receptors derive from a man aged 30-40 years who had recovered from COVID-19.

The chain joins TRBV18 to TRBJ2-2, with D tentatively TRBD1 (6 bases). The CDR3 spans 14 residues. Germline CDR1 KGHSH, CDR2 LQKENI. Deletions cut 6 bases from V and 3 bases from J, with 11 bases between. The CDR3 protein is CASSPDRDTGELFF. The CDR3 DNA sequence: TGTGCCAGCTCCCCGGACAGAGACACCGGGGAGCTGTTTTTT.

The V and J genes are TRBV28 and TRBJ1-6; D not resolved. This CDR3 contains 12 residues. Trimming took off 7 bases at V and 6 bases at J, with 7 bases between the two ends. Germline CDR1 and CDR2: MDHEN and SYDVKM. CDR3 DNA sequence: TGTGCCAGCAATACTCGTAATTCACCCCTCCACTTT. This encodes CASNTRNSPLHF.

The V and J genes are TRBV28 and TRBJ1-5, with 10 bases matching TRBD1. Germline assignment: CDR1 MDHEN and CDR2 SYDVKM. The CDR3 length is 17 residues. Germline trimming cut 2 bases from V and 2 bases from J; bases unmatched to any gene: 6. Here the CDR3 DNA reads TGTGCCAGCAGTTTAACCCTGACAGGGGGCGGCAATCAGCCCCAGCATTTT. This codes for CASSLTLTGGGNQPQHF.

This clone is a singleton in its sample. This chain uses TRBV7-2 with TRBJ2-5, with TRBD1 matching over 8 bases. The V and J ends lost 6 bases and 6 bases, in that order; junction bases with no gene match: 9. The V gene's germline CDR1 is SGHTA and CDR2 FQGNSA. This CDR3 is built from 14 residues. The CDR3 region has the DNA TGTGCCAGCAGACCGACAGGGGCAGAAAAGACCCAGTACTTC. It codes for CASRPTGAEKTQYF.

The J gene is TRBJ2-3, the V gene TRBV12-5; D uncertain. Germline V gene data show CDR1 as LGHNT and CDR2 as FRNRAP. The CDR3 has 12 amino acids. V was trimmed by 1 base and J by 5 bases, leaving 4 bases between them. Here the CDR3 DNA reads TGTGCTAGTGGTTTGGCGGTAGATACGCAGTATTTT. Its translation is CASGLAVDTQYF.

To note about this clone: A read error may produce the germline difference seen at one junction end. The V call is TRBV6-5, the J call TRBJ2-7; the match to TRBD2 covers 9 bases. CDR1 is MNHEY, CDR2 SVGAGI, per germline. CDR3 length: 13 residues. The CDR3 reads CASIKRREGPNWF. The CDR3 bases are TGTGCCAGCATTAAAAGGCGGGAGGGACCCAATTGGTTC.

The chain joins TRBV19 to TRBJ1-1; the D gene is possibly TRBD1 (6 bases). Between the trimmed V and J ends, which lost 3 bases and 4 bases, there was a span of 12 bases. The germline gives CDR1 LNHDA, CDR2 SQIVND (reference sequence). The CDR3 covers 14 residues. For the CDR3, the DNA is TGTGCCAGTAGTATGCGGGGGCCTGGCACTGAAGCTTTCTTT. This gives the protein CASSMRGPGTEAFF.

This clone has a handful of counts. The V and J genes are TRBV28 and TRBJ2-7; the D gene is possibly TRBD1 (6 bases). Germline CDR1 is MDHEN and CDR2 is SYDVKM. Trimming took off 6 bases at V and 2 bases at J, with 17 bases between the two ends. The CDR3 is 15 residues long. CDR3 DNA sequence: TGTGCCAGCAGCACGCAGGGGACGGCCCCCTACGAGCAGTACTTC. The encoded protein is CASSTQGTAPYEQYF.

The rearrangement joins TRBV19 to TRBJ1-2, with 10 bases lining up with TRBD1. CDR1 and CDR2 from the germline V gene are LNHDA and SQIVND (reference sequence). The ends lost 6 bases at V and 4 bases at J; junction bases unmatched: 8. The CDR3 is 15 amino acids. CDR3 region: CASRYDRGLGYGYTF. The CDR3 DNA sequence: TGTGCCAGTAGGTACGACAGGGGGCTTGGCTATGGCTACACCTTC.

J is TRBJ1-5 and V is TRBV6-1; 7 bases fit TRBD1. V lost 1 base and J lost 5; bases outside the gene matches: 8. The length of the CDR3 is 16 residues. Germline lookup yields CDR1 MNHNS and CDR2 SASEGT. In DNA form, the CDR3 reads TGTGCCAGCAGTGAAGTAGTGGTACAGGGGTATCAGCCCCAGCATTTT. It specifies CASSEVVVQGYQPQHF.

The chain joins TRBV24-1 to TRBJ1-5; D ambiguous. Trimming removed 3 bases at V and 4 bases at J, with 9 bases between. The germline V gene encodes CDR1 KGHDR and CDR2 SFDVKD. The length of the CDR3 is 14 residues. The CDR3 region has the DNA TGTGCCACCAGTGATCCGGACTGGAATCAGCCCCAGCATTTT. This codes for CATSDPDWNQPQHF.

This chain connects TRBV5-6 to TRBJ2-5; 9 bases agree with TRBD2. CDR3 length: 14 amino acids. V lost 0 bases, J lost 4 bases, and 1 base stayed unmatched. The germline gives CDR1 SGHDT, CDR2 YYEEEE. CDR3 DNA sequence: TGTGCCAGCAGCTTGGGACTAGCGGTAGAGACCCAGTACTTC. Translating it yields CASSLGLAVETQYF.

The gene calls are TRBV28 and TRBJ2-2, with 9 bases fitting TRBD2. V dropped 3 bases and J dropped 4; count of bases not matched to a gene: 9. CDR1 and CDR2 from the germline V gene are MDHEN and SYDVKM. The CDR3 runs 17 residues. This CDR3 is CASSFPRGGLGTGELFF. CDR3 nucleotides: TGTGCCAGCAGTTTTCCGCGGGGGGGCCTTGGCACCGGGGAGCTGTTTTTT.

V gene TRBV6-1 combines with J gene TRBJ2-3; D is possibly TRBD2 (5 bases). CDR1 and CDR2 (germline): MNHNS, SASEGT. The CDR3 contains 13 residues. Trimming shortened V by 3 bases and J by 4 bases, and 8 bases separated the two germline ends. In nucleotides, the CDR3 is TGTGCCAGCAGTGACCGTAGCGCAGATACGCAGTATTTT. Translating gives CASSDRSADTQYF.

V and J are TRBV2 and TRBJ1-2; D unclear. The CDR3 contains 15 residues. Trimming cost V 3 bases and J 0 bases, with 11 bases left between them. CDR1 and CDR2 from the germline V gene are SNHLY and FYNNEI. The CDR3 reads CASSDELLANYGYTF. The CDR3 DNA sequence: TGTGCCAGCAGTGACGAGCTCCTAGCTAACTATGGCTACACCTTC.

This clone was seen only once. The chain has TRBV5-5 and TRBJ1-1; perhaps TRBD1 as D (6 bases). Trimming took off 6 bases at V and 1 base at J, with 13 bases between the two ends. This CDR3 contains 14 residues. The germline CDR1 and CDR2 sequences are SGHKS and YYEKEE (reference sequence). The DNA for the CDR3 is TGTGCCAGCATCAGGGGCACCAAGAACACTGAAGCTTTCTTT. This translates into CASIRGTKNTEAFF. Full variable domain (rest looked up from reference TRBV5-5 and TRBJ1-1): DAGVTQSPTHLIKTRGQQVTLRCSPISGHKSVSWYQQVLGQGPQFIFQYYEKEERGRGNFPDRFSARQFPNYSSELNVNALLLGDSALYLCASIRGTKNTEAFFGQGTRLTVV.

The V and J genes are TRBV7-2 and TRBJ2-1, with a possible D match to TRBD2 (5 bases). CDR1 SGHTA and CDR2 FQGNSA come from the germline V gene. V was cut by 3 bases and J by 4 bases, with 10 bases left in between. This CDR3 spans 14 amino acids. CDR3 bases: TGTGCCAGCAGCTTGGAGGACGGATACAATGAGCAGTTCTTC. Its protein product is CASSLEDGYNEQFF.